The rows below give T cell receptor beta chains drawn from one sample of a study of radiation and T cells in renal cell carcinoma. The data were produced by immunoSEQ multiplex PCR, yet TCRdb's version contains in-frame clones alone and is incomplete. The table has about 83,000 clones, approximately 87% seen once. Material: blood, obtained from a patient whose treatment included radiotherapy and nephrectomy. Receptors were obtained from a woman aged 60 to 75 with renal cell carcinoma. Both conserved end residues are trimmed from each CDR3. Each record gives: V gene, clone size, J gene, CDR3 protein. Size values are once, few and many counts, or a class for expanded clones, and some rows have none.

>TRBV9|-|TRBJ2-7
ASSVGAQQTYEQY
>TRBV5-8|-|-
ASSSGSLYEQY
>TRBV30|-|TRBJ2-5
AWCLQRVSETQY
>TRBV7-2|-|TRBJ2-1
ASSLANSPEQF
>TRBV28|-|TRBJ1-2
ASTLRGPYGYT
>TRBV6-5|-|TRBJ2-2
ASSYSTSQNTGELF
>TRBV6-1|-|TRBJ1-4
ASKPDRTNEKLF
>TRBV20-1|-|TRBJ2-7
SARRTAEQY
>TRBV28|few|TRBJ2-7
ASKGPNPYEQY
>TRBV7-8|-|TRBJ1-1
ASSRAAGTTEAF
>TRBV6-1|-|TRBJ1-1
ASSSPGKNTEAF
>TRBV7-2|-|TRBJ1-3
ASSLAPRQAIY
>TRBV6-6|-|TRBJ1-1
ASRARGGQGNTEAF
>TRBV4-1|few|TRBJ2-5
ASSQRSGLAGGSGETQY
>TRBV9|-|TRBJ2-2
ASSVEPGSAGELF
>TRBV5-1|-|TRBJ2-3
ASSLVGAGDTQY
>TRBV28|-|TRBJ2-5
ASSLGAVGLQETQY
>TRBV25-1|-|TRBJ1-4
ASSDWPGTPVGVEKLF
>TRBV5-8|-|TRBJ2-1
ASPGHNEQF
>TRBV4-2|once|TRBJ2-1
ASSQRLSGTSGRGEQF
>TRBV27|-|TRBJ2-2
ASSLLAVNTGELF
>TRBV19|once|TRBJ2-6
ASSSLTGASSGANVLT
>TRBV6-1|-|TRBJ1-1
ASRALSTEAF
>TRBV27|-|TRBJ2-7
ASSLLGPRMGYEQY
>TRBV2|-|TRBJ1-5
ASSEVAQPQH